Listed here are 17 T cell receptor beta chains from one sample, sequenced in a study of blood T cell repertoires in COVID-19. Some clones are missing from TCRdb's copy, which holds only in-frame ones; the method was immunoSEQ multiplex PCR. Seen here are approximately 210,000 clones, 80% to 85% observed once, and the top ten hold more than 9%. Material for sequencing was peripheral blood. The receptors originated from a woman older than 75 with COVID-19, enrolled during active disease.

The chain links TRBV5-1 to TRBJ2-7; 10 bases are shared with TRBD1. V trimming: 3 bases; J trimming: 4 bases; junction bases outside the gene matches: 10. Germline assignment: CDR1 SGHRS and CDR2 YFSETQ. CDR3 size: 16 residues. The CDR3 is CASSSGRGQGFYEQYF. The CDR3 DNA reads TGCGCCAGCAGCTCGGGAAGGGGACAGGGGTTTTACGAGCAGTACTTC.

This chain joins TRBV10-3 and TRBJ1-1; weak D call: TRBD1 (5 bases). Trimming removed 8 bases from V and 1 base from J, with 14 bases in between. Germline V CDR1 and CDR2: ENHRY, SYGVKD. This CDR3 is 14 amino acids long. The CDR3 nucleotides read TGTGCCATCGGGTCAGGGTGGGGGAACACTGAAGCTTTCTTT. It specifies CAIGSGWGNTEAFF.

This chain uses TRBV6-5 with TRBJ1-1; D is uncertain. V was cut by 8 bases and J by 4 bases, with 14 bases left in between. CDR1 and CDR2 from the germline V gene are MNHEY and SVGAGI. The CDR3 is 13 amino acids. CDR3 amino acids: CASGIKRSTEAFF. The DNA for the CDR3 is TGTGCCAGCGGCATTAAGCGATCCACTGAAGCTTTCTTT.

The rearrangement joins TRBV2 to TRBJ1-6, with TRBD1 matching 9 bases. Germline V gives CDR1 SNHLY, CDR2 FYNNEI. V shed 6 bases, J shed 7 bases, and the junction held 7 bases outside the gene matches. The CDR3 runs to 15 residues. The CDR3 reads CASRISGQGNSPLHF. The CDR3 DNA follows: TGTGCCAGCAGGATAAGTGGACAGGGGAATTCACCCCTCCACTTT.

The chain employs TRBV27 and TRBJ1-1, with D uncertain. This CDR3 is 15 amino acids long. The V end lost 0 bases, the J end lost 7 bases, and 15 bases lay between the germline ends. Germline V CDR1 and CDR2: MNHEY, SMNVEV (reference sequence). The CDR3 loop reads CASSLSPGGVLEAFF. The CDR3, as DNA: TGTGCCAGCAGTTTATCCCCGGGAGGCGTCCTTGAAGCTTTCTTT.

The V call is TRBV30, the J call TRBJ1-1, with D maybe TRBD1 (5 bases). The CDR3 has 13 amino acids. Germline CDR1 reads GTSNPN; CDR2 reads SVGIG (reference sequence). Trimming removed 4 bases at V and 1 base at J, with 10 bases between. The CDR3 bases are TGTGCCTGGACAAGACAGCCGAACACTGAAGCTTTCTTT. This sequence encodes CAWTRQPNTEAFF.

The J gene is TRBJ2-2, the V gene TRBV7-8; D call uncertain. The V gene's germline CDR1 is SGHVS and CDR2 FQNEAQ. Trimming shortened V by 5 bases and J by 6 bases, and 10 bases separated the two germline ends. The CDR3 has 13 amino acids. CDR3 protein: CASSQLQAGELFF. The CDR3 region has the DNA TGTGCCAGCAGCCAACTTCAAGCCGGGGAGCTGTTTTTT.

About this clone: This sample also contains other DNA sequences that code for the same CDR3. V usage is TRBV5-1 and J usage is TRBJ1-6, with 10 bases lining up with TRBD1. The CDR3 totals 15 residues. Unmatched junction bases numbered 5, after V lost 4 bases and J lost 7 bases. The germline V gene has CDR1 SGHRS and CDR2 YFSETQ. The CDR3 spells CASSHGTGDNSPLHF. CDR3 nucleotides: TGCGCCAGCAGCCACGGGACAGGGGACAATTCACCCCTCCACTTT.

The CDR3 coding sequence is TGTGCCAGCAGCTCCTCCAGGTGGTATGAAGCTTTCTTT. The encoded protein is CASSSSRWYEAFF. The chain couples TRBV11-2 to TRBJ1-1; D gene uncertain. V gave up 4 bases and J gave up 7 bases, with 13 bases separating them. The CDR3 has 13 residues. Germline V gene sequence: CDR1 SGHAT, CDR2 FQNNGV.

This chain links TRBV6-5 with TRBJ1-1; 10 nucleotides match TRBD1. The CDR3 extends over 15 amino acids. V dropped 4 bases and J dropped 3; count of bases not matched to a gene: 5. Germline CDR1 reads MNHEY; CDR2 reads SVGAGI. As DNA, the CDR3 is TGTGCCAGCAGTTCGCGGACAGGGGGGGACACTGAAGCTTTCTTT. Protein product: CASSSRTGGDTEAFF.

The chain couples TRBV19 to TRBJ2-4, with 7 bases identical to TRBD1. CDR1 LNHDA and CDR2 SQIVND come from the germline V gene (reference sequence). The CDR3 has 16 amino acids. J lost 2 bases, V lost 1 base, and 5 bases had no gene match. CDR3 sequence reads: CASSIGGQKTKNIQYF. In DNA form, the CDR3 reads TGTGCCAGTAGTATAGGGGGACAGAAAACCAAAAACATTCAGTACTTC.

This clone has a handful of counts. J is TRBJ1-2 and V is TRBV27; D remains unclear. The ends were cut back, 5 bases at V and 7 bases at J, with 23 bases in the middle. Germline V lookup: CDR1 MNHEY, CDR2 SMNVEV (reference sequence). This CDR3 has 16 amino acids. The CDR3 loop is CASSEGVWRSDGGYTF. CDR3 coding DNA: TGTGCCAGCAGTGAAGGAGTCTGGAGGTCTGACGGTGGCTACACCTTC.

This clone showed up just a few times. The CDR3 reads CAGRGGSYSPLHF. CDR3 DNA: TGTGCCGGTAGGGGGGGGTCCTATTCACCCCTCCACTTT. The gene calls are TRBV9 and TRBJ1-6, with a tentative D call TRBD1 (6 bases). V shed 10 bases and J shed 8 bases, with 16 bases lying between them. The V gene's germline CDR1 is SGDLS and CDR2 YYNGEE. This CDR3 has 13 residues.

The CDR3 DNA follows: TGTGCCACCAGCAGAGACCCTCGGGAGACCCAGTACTTC. It is translated as CATSRDPRETQYF. J is TRBJ2-5 and V is TRBV15; D is unclear. The CDR3 totals 13 residues. The V end lost 0 bases, the J end lost 5 bases, and 7 bases lay between the germline ends. Per germline, CDR1 LNHNV and CDR2 YYDKDF (reference sequence).

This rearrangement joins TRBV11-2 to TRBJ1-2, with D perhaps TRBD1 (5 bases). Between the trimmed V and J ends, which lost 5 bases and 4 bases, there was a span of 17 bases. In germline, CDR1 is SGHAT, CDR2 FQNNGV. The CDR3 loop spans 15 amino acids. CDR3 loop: CASSDPGGTGYGYTF. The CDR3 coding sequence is TGTGCCAGCAGCGACCCCGGCGGGACGGGCTATGGCTACACCTTC.

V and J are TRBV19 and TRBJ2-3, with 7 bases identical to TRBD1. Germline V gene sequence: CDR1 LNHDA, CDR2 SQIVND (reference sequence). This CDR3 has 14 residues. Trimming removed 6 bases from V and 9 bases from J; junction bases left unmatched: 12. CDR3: CASRSPGGPVTQYF. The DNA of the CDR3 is TGTGCCAGTAGGTCGCCAGGGGGACCGGTCACGCAGTATTTT.

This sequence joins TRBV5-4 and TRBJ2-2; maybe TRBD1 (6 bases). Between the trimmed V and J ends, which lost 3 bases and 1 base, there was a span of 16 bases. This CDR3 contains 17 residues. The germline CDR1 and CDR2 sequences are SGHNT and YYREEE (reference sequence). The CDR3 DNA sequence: TGTGCCAGCAGCTCTCCGAGCCCGGGACAGAACACCGGGGAGCTGTTTTTT. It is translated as CASSSPSPGQNTGELFF.